This TCR beta chain was recovered during a study of T-cell reconstitution after alpha-beta-depleted transplantation in children. Findings of the study overall: Surviving recipient cells, namely T cells and thymic progenitors, were the source of high day-60 TCRbeta diversity in some patients. Diversity and T-cell counts at one year after transplant derived mostly from new T cells. Alpha-beta T cells present about two months after transplant were reported to originate from several hundred expanded graft clones.

Preparation of the TCRbeta library involved a method that used unique molecular identifiers. TCRdb reprocessed the PCR reads with MiXCR, giving one entry per CDR3 protein. The sample has about 98,000 distinct CDR3 sequences, less than 25% seen once. The germline gives CDR1 SEHNR, CDR2 FQNEAQ (reference sequence). V was pared by 5 bases and J by 8 bases, with 9 bases between. The CDR3 is 12 residues long. This clonotype has more than one count but fewer than ten. As yet, its antigen is unknown. The material sequenced was PBMCs, taken before TCRalphabeta/CD19-depleted stem cell transplant. The rearrangement joins TRBV7-9 to TRBJ2-2; D remains ambiguous. The receptor comes from a boy younger than 10 with acute lymphoblastic leukemia, due to receive a stem cell transplant. CDR3: CASSPTPGELFF. DNA of the CDR3: TGTGCCAGCAGCCCCACACCGGGGGAGCTGTTTTTT.